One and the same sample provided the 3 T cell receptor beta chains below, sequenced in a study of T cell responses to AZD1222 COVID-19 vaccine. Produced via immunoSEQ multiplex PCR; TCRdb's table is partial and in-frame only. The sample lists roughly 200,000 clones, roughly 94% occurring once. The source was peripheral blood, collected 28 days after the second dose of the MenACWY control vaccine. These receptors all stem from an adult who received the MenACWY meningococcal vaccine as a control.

The DNA for the CDR3 is TGTGCCAGCAGTGATTGGGGGGGGCGGAATGAAAAACTGTTTTTT. Translation gives CASSDWGGRNEKLFF. This sequence joins TRBV25-1 and TRBJ1-4; weak D call: TRBD1 (6 bases). With 3 bases removed from V and 5 bases from J, the gap between germline ends came to 13 bases. The CDR3 covers 15 residues. Germline V CDR1 and CDR2: MGHDK, SYGVNS. The variable domain in full, with the rest retrieved from reference TRBV25-1 and TRBJ1-4, is EADIYQTPRYLVIGTGKKITLECSQTMGHDKMYWYQQDPGMELHLIHYSYGVNSTEKGDLSSESTVSRIRTEHFPLTLESARPSHTSQYLCASSDWGGRNEKLFFGSGTQLSVL.

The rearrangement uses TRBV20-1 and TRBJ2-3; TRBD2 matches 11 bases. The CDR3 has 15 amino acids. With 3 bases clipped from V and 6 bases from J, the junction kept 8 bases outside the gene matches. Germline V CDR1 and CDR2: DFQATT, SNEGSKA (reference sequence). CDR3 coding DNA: TGCAGTGCTAGTGTTAGCGGGGGGGCTTTGGATACGCAGTATTTT. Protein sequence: CSASVSGGALDTQYF.

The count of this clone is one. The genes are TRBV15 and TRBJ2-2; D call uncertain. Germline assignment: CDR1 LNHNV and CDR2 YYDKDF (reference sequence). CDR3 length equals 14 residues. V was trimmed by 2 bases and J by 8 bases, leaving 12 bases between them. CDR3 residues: CATSRPWSSGELFF. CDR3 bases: TGTGCCACCAGCAGACCATGGTCCTCGGGGGAGCTGTTTTTT.